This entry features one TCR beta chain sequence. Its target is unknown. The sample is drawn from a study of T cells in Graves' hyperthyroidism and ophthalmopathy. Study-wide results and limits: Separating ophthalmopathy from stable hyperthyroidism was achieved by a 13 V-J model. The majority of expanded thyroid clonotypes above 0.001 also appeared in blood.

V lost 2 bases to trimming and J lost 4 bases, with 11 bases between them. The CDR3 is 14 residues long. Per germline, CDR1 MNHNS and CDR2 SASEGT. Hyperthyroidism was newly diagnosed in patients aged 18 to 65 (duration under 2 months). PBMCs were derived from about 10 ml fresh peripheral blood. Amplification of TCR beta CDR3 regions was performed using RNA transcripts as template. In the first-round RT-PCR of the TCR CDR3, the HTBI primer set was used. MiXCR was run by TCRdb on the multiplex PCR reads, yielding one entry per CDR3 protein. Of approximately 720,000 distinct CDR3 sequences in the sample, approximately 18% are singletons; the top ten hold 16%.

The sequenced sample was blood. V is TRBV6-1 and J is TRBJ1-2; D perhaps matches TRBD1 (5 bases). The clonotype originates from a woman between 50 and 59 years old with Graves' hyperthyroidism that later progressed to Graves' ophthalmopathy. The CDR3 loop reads CASSEQGGPYGYTF. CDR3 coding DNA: TGTGCCAGCAGTGAACAGGGCGGACCCTATGGCTACACCTTC.